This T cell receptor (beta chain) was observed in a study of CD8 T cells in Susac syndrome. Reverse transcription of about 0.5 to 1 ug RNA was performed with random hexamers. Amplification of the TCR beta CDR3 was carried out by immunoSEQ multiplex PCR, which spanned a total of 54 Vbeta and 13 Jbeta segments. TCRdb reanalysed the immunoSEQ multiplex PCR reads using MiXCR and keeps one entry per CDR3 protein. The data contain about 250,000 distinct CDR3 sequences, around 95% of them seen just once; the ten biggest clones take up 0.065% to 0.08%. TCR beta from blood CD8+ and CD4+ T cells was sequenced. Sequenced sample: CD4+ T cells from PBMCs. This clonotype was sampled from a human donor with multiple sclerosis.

Here the CDR3 reads CASSYRGGYGYTF. CDR3 bases: TGTGCCAGCAGTTACAGGGGTGGATATGGCTACACCTTC. V and J are TRBV7-9 and TRBJ1-2, with TRBD1 identical over 7 bases. Germline trimming cut 6 bases from V and 5 bases from J; bases unmatched to any gene: 6. Germline CDR1 SEHNR, CDR2 FQNEAQ (reference sequence). The CDR3 consists of 13 residues.